This T cell receptor beta chain was obtained from a study of T cell responses to AZD1222 COVID-19 vaccine. Only in-frame clones appear in the TCRdb table, and some are missing; sequencing was by immunoSEQ multiplex PCR. This sample has 130,000 to 150,000 clones, with approximately 90% found just once. The sample in question was peripheral blood, obtained on day 0 of AZD1222 vaccination. This clonotype originated in an adult in good health.

The CDR3 coding sequence is TGTGCCAGCAGTTCTCGAGGCCGAGCGAACACTGAAGCTTTCTTT. Translating gives CASSSRGRANTEAFF. The V and J genes are TRBV6-5 and TRBJ1-1; D is unresolved. Germline CDR1 and CDR2: MNHEY and SVGAGI. This CDR3 has 15 amino acids. Trimming pared 4 bases from V and 1 base from J, leaving 13 bases between.